The 7 T cell receptor beta chains below come from one sample, sequenced in a study of Graves' ophthalmopathy and Graves' hyperthyroidism. Investigators amplified TCR beta CDR3 regions from RNA transcripts. Second-round multiplex PCR came after a first-round RT-PCR that employed HTBI primers. Using its own MiXCR run on the multiplex PCR reads, TCRdb lists one record per CDR3 protein. The sample has under 350,000 distinct CDR3 sequences; around a sixth are singletons. What was sequenced was peripheral blood. The receptors derive from an adult man with Graves' ophthalmopathy.

This clonotype has a count of ten or more. The genes are TRBV6-4 and TRBJ2-7; D is undetermined. Trimming stripped 6 bases from V and 1 base from J, with 22 bases between. This CDR3 has 17 amino acids. CDR1 and CDR2 (germline): MRHNA, SNTAGT. This chain's CDR3 is CASSPPGTGTGSYEQYF. The DNA for the CDR3 is TGTGCCAGCAGCCCCCCGGGTACCGGCACTGGATCCTACGAGCAGTACTTC.

This clonotype is a singleton in its sample. The CDR3 spells CSVARRMNTEAFF. The CDR3 DNA reads as TGCAGCGTGGCCCGGCGTATGAACACTGAAGCTTTCTTT. The rearrangement joins TRBV29-1 to TRBJ1-1, with D unresolved. The germline gives CDR1 SQVTM, CDR2 ANQGSEA. Deletions cut 6 bases from V and 0 bases from J, with 11 bases between. The CDR3 runs 13 residues.

This clonotype was recorded at least ten times. J is TRBJ2-2 and V is TRBV11-2; 9 positions match TRBD1. With 5 bases clipped from V and 0 bases from J, the junction kept 7 bases outside the gene matches. Per the germline V gene, CDR1 is SGHAT and CDR2 is FQNNGV. This CDR3 has 17 residues. CDR3 nucleotides: TGTGCCAGCAGCCCAAACAGGGGGCGACCGAACACCGGGGAGCTGTTTTTT. Its protein is CASSPNRGRPNTGELFF.

There are many counts of this clonotype. The chain couples TRBV9 to TRBJ1-6; D gene ambiguous. CDR1 and CDR2 from the germline V gene are SGDLS and YYNGEE. The CDR3 has 13 residues. V was pared by 3 bases and J by 3 bases, with 4 bases between. CDR3: CASSEYYNSPLHF. DNA for the CDR3: TGTGCCAGCAGCGAATACTATAATTCACCCCTCCACTTT.

Many counts were recorded for this clonotype. V and J are TRBV12-3 or TRBV12-4 and TRBJ1-5; D possibly corresponds to TRBD1 (6 bases). Trimming removed 6 bases at V and 3 bases at J, with 12 bases between. The CDR3 is 14 residues long. The CDR3 sequence: CASRGGQHNQPQHF. DNA of the CDR3: TGTGCCAGCAGGGGGGGACAACACAATCAGCCCCAGCATTTT.

This clonotype came up many times. The chain is built from TRBV25-1 and TRBJ2-7; D gene unclear. V was clipped by 6 bases and J by 6 bases, with 12 bases between them. This CDR3 spans 12 amino acids. Germline V gene sequence: CDR1 MGHDK, CDR2 SYGVNS. The CDR3, as DNA: TGTGCCAGCAGCACGATCCCTGGCGAGCAGTACTTC. This gives the protein CASSTIPGEQYF.

This clonotype was recorded many times. The gene calls are TRBV12-3 or TRBV12-4 and TRBJ2-6; D is unresolved. The length of the CDR3 is 17 residues. The germline V and J ends were trimmed by 5 bases and 0 bases, with 14 bases remaining between them. CDR3 in DNA: TGTGCCAGCAGTCCTACACTAACCGTCTCTGGGGCCAACGTCCTGACTTTC. Translating gives CASSPTLTVSGANVLTF.